These 30 T cell receptor beta chains were sequenced from one sample in a study. TCRdb re-derived calls from the 5' RACE reads in MiXCR, one entry per CDR3 protein. The profile shows a few thousand distinct CDR3 sequences, roughly three fifths of them singletons. Sample: naive CD4+ T cells sorted from blood. The subset was: naive CD4+ T cells, CD4+CD45RA+CD25-. Receptors originate from a female donor with breast cancer.

This clonotype has only a few counts. This chain connects TRBV19 to TRBJ2-1; D unresolved. CDR3 length: 15 amino acids. CDR1 is LNHDA, CDR2 SQIVND, per germline (reference sequence). V lost 5 bases to trimming and J lost 5 bases, with 16 bases between them. CDR3 DNA sequence: TGTGCCAGTAGTGTCGCGGCTACCCACCACAATGAGCAGTTCTTC. Protein product: CASSVAATHHNEQFF.

The chain combines TRBV6-1 with TRBJ2-4; D is ambiguous. The germline V and J ends were trimmed by 7 bases and 0 bases, with 19 bases remaining between them. CDR1 and CDR2 from the germline V gene are MNHNS and SASEGT. The CDR3 has 17 residues. The DNA for the CDR3 is TGTGCCAGCACCAAGGGCGGTGGAGCCTTAGCCAAAAACATTCAGTACTTC. Its translation: CASTKGGGALAKNIQYF.

The chain joins TRBV2 to TRBJ1-1; 7 positions match TRBD1. J lost 0 bases, V lost 7 bases, and 5 bases had no gene match. Germline lookup yields CDR1 SNHLY and CDR2 FYNNEI. This CDR3 is 14 amino acids long. CDR3 sequence reads: CASTLQGLNTEAFF. CDR3 DNA sequence: TGTGCCAGCACCTTACAGGGGTTGAACACTGAAGCTTTCTTT.

In the case of this clonotype: Relative to the germline gene, one junction end is altered; a read error may explain this. The chain joins TRBV18 to TRBJ1-6; D unclear. In germline, CDR1 is KGHSH, CDR2 LQKENI. The CDR3 runs 17 residues. CDR3 sequence reads: CASSPASSSSYNPPLHF. In DNA, the CDR3 is TGTGCCAGCTCACCAGCGAGCAGTAGCTCCTATAATCCACCCCTCCACTTT.

The chain couples TRBV29-1 to TRBJ2-5; 10 nucleotides line up with TRBD2. The CDR3 runs to 13 residues. V lost 6 bases and J lost 4; bases outside the gene matches: 5. Per germline, CDR1 SQVTM and CDR2 ANQGSEA. For the CDR3, the DNA is TGCAGCGTAACTAGCGGGGTTGGAGAGACCCAGTACTTC. Encoded protein: CSVTSGVGETQYF.

The chain uses TRBV5-4 and TRBJ2-3; D not resolved. The germline CDR1 and CDR2 sequences are SGHNT and YYREEE (reference sequence). CDR3 length: 12 amino acids. Trimming shortened V by 0 bases and J by 8 bases, and 7 bases separated the two germline ends. The CDR3 is CASSLDAGTQYF. The DNA for the CDR3 is TGTGCCAGCAGCTTGGACGCAGGTACGCAGTATTTT.

This chain links TRBV5-1 with TRBJ2-7, with TRBD1 matching over 7 bases. After removal of 4 bases from V and 12 bases from J, the junction contained 10 bases not matched to a gene. This CDR3 spans 12 amino acids. CDR1 and CDR2 from the germline V gene are SGHRS and YFSETQ. The CDR3 loop is CASSAEQGFLYF. As DNA, the CDR3 is TGCGCCAGCAGCGCGGAACAGGGGTTCCTGTACTTC.

For this clonotype: A junction end diverges from the germline sequence, so it may reflect a read error. The rearrangement joins TRBV20-1 to TRBJ1-5; the D gene is possibly TRBD1 (5 bases). Germline lookup yields CDR1 DFQATT and CDR2 SNEGSKA (reference sequence). The CDR3 consists of 14 residues. CDR3 residues: CSAPSGGGNQPRHF. CDR3 bases: TGCAGTGCTCCCTCGGGGGGTGGCAATCAGCCCCGGCATTTT.

This clonotype has more than one count but fewer than ten. This rearrangement joins TRBV7-3 to TRBJ2-5; D is unresolved. The V end was cut by 3 bases, the J end by 5 bases, with 10 bases between. CDR3 length: 13 amino acids. CDR1 is SGHTA and CDR2 is FQGTGA in the germline V gene. CDR3: CASSLGTSETQYF. CDR3 sequence (DNA): TGTGCCAGCAGCTTGGGTACGTCGGAGACCCAGTACTTC.

This clonotype was seen just once. This chain links TRBV7-2 with TRBJ1-4, with a possible D match to TRBD1 (6 bases). V was cut by 3 bases and J by 2 bases, with 25 bases left in between. CDR1 is SGHTA and CDR2 is FQGNSA in the germline V gene. This CDR3 contains 20 residues. The CDR3 DNA sequence: TGTGCCAGCAGCTTCTCCCCCGCCCTAACAGGGAGGGGGACTAATGAAAAACTGTTTTTT. Encoded protein: CASSFSPALTGRGTNEKLFF.

This rearrangement joins TRBV29-1 to TRBJ1-3, with 7 nucleotides matching TRBD1. Germline V CDR1 and CDR2: SQVTM, ANQGSEA. The CDR3 runs 13 residues. Trimming removed 6 bases from V and 4 bases from J; junction bases left unmatched: 6. CDR3 protein: CSVRQGAGNTIYF. Written as DNA, the CDR3 is TGCAGCGTGCGACAGGGAGCGGGAAACACCATATATTTT.

In this sample, this clonotype turned up a few times. This rearrangement joins TRBV28 to TRBJ2-3; TRBD2 matches at 9 bases. The CDR3 totals 15 residues. The junction had 10 bases not matched to a gene; V was cut back by 8 bases and J by 4 bases. Germline values: CDR1 MDHEN, CDR2 SYDVKM. CDR3 coding DNA: TGTGCCAGCTCGGCCCGCCTAGCGGGGTCAGATACGCAGTATTTT. Translated, it gives CASSARLAGSDTQYF. Supplemented by reference TRBV28 and TRBJ2-3, the full variable domain reads DVKVTQSSRYLVKRTGEKVFLECVQDMDHENMFWYRQDPGLGLRLIYFSYDVKMKEKGDIPEGYSVSREKKERFSLILESASTNQTSMYLCASSARLAGSDTQYFGPGTRLTVL.

The chain recombines TRBV30 with TRBJ2-1; D call uncertain. The CDR3 extends over 13 amino acids. Trimming removed 8 bases at V and 5 bases at J, with 16 bases between. From germline, CDR1 is GTSNPN and CDR2 SVGIG (reference sequence). As DNA, the CDR3 is TGTGCCCATTCCGGTCAGGCCAACAATGAGCAGTTCTTC. It codes for CAHSGQANNEQFF.

This clonotype was counted only a few times. The genes are TRBV11-3 and TRBJ2-3; D gene uncertain. The V gene's germline CDR1 is SGHNT and CDR2 YENEEA. The V and J ends lost 3 bases and 1 base respectively, with 8 bases between them. The CDR3 is 14 residues long. The CDR3 sequence is CASSLAAGTDTQYF. The CDR3 region has the DNA TGTGCCAGCAGCTTGGCCGCGGGCACAGATACGCAGTATTTT.

This clonotype is large within its sample. J is TRBJ1-2 and V is TRBV20-1; D is uncertain. This CDR3 is built from 13 residues. Germline lookup yields CDR1 DFQATT and CDR2 SNEGSKA (reference sequence). V lost 3 bases, J lost 1 base, and 9 bases lay in between. CDR3 bases: TGCAGTGCTAGGGAGGGAGATAACTATGGCTACACCTTC. The encoded protein is CSAREGDNYGYTF.

The genes are TRBV6-2 or TRBV6-3 and TRBJ1-1, with D possibly TRBD1 on 5 matching bases. Trimming pared 6 bases from V and 0 bases from J, leaving 17 bases between. The germline CDR1 and CDR2 sequences are MNHEY and SVGEGT. The CDR3 extends over 16 amino acids. The CDR3 nucleotides are TGTGCCAGCAGGCGAGGGACTTTCCAGATGAACACTGAAGCTTTCTTT. Encoded protein: CASRRGTFQMNTEAFF.

The chain carries TRBV20-1 and TRBJ2-7; D may be TRBD2 (5 bases). CDR3 size: 14 residues. The V and J ends lost 3 bases and 0 bases respectively, with 12 bases between them. CDR1 is DFQATT, CDR2 SNEGSKA, per germline (reference sequence). As DNA, the CDR3 is TGCAGTGCTAGTGGAGGCGTGAGCTCCTACGAGCAGTACGTC. Amino acids: CSASGGVSSYEQYV.

V is TRBV20-1 and J is TRBJ1-2; tentative D call: TRBD1 (6 bases). V was shortened by 1 base and J by 5 bases, with 14 bases between the two germline ends. The CDR3 consists of 14 residues. Germline V gene data show CDR1 as DFQATT and CDR2 as SNEGSKA (reference sequence). The chain's CDR3 is CSARGARTAYGYTF. CDR3 nucleotide sequence: TGCAGTGCTAGAGGCGCCAGGACAGCTTATGGCTACACCTTC.

This chain connects TRBV6-2 or TRBV6-3 to TRBJ2-1; D is undetermined. This CDR3 is built from 16 residues. V was clipped by 7 bases and J by 4 bases, with 20 bases between them. Germline V lookup: CDR1 MNHEY, CDR2 SVGEGT. CDR3 residues: CASTSSARRDYNEQFF. CDR3 nucleotide sequence: TGTGCCAGCACCTCCTCGGCCCGTCGAGATTACAATGAGCAGTTCTTC.

This sequence joins TRBV6-1 and TRBJ2-1; tentative D call: TRBD2 (6 bases). Germline V gives CDR1 MNHNS, CDR2 SASEGT. The V and J ends lost 7 bases and 3 bases respectively, with 22 bases between them. CDR3 length equals 17 residues. CDR3 protein: CASKWIFSSDIYNEQFF. CDR3 DNA sequence: TGTGCCAGCAAATGGATTTTTTCTAGCGACATCTACAATGAGCAGTTCTTC.

The chain has TRBV10-3 and TRBJ2-1, with D possibly called TRBD1 or TRBD2 (5 bases each). CDR3 length: 14 residues. CDR1 is ENHRY, CDR2 SYGVKD, per germline. Trimming stripped 4 bases from V and 8 bases from J, with 15 bases between. For the CDR3, the DNA is TGTGCCATCAGTGTACGGGGCCCCGGGGATGAGCAGTTCTTC. It translates to CAISVRGPGDEQFF.

CDR3 loop: CSATGLAGDNEQFF. The CDR3, as DNA: TGCAGTGCCACGGGACTAGCGGGGGACAATGAGCAGTTCTTC. The chain is built from TRBV20-1 and TRBJ2-1, with 14 bases lining up with TRBD2. CDR3 length equals 14 residues. CDR1 DFQATT and CDR2 SNEGSKA come from the germline V gene (reference sequence). Germline trimming cut 6 bases from V and 5 bases from J; bases unmatched to any gene: 3.

This chain joins TRBV2 and TRBJ2-6; D call uncertain. Trimming shortened V by 9 bases and J by 18 bases, and 21 bases separated the two germline ends. Germline CDR1 reads SNHLY; CDR2 reads FYNNEI. The CDR3 extends over 12 amino acids. This CDR3 is CASTTLPPAQTF. The CDR3 DNA reads TGTGCCAGTACAACTTTACCCCCAGCCCAGACTTTC. Combining the CDR3 with reference TRBV2 and TRBJ2-6 gives the whole variable domain EPEVTQTPSHQVTQMGQEVILRCVPISNHLYFYWYRQILGQKVEFLVSFYNNEISEKSEIFDDQFSVERPDGSNFTLKIRSTKLEDSAMYFCASTTLPPAQTFGAGSRLTVL.

For this clonotype: The junction differs from germline at one of its ends, possibly a read error. The chain uses TRBV6-5 and TRBJ2-1; TRBD2 is a possible D gene (6 bases). The CDR3 extends over 13 amino acids. Per the germline V gene, CDR1 is MNHEY and CDR2 is SVGAGI. The CDR3 sequence: CDSTGEWRNEQFF. In nucleotides, the CDR3 is TGTGACAGCACGGGGGAGTGGCGCAATGAGCAGTTCTTC.

V usage is TRBV5-1 and J usage is TRBJ2-5, with TRBD1 matching over 7 bases. J lost 2 bases, V lost 0 bases, and 7 bases had no gene match. This CDR3 contains 16 residues. The V gene's germline CDR1 is SGHRS and CDR2 YFSETQ. Here the CDR3 DNA reads TGCGCCAGCAGCTTGGCAGGGGGATCGGGGCAAGAGACCCAGTACTTC. Amino acids: CASSLAGGSGQETQYF.

This clonotype turned up a few times. The chain links TRBV18 to TRBJ2-6; TRBD1 is a possible D gene (6 bases). Germline loops: CDR1 KGHSH, CDR2 LQKENI. CDR3 size: 15 residues. V lost 3 bases and J lost 2, with 8 bases in between. CDR3 loop: CASSPRGPGANVLTF. In nucleotides, the CDR3 is TGTGCCAGCTCACCCAGGGGACCTGGGGCCAACGTCCTGACTTTC.

This clonotype was picked up a small number of times. The genes are TRBV20-1 and TRBJ2-5; TRBD1 matches at 8 bases. V shed 5 bases, J shed 2 bases, and the junction held 4 bases outside the gene matches. The CDR3 has 13 residues. CDR1 DFQATT and CDR2 SNEGSKA come from the germline V gene (reference sequence). CDR3 DNA sequence: TGCAGTGCTGTACACAGGGGGCAAGAGACCCAGTACTTC. Protein product: CSAVHRGQETQYF.

This CDR3 is CSASAGYEQYV. The CDR3 DNA sequence: TGCAGTGCTAGTGCTGGTTACGAGCAGTACGTC. The chain uses TRBV20-1 and TRBJ2-7; D is uncertain. This CDR3 is built from 11 residues. Deletions cut 3 bases from V and 4 bases from J, with 7 bases between. CDR1 and CDR2 from the germline V gene are DFQATT and SNEGSKA (reference sequence).

This clonotype was picked up one time. The V call is TRBV20-1, the J call TRBJ1-5; a weak D match, TRBD1 (6 bases). Trimming left V 0 bases short and J 3 bases short, with 15 bases between. CDR1 and CDR2 (germline): DFQATT, SNEGSKA (reference sequence). The length of the CDR3 is 16 residues. CDR3 sequence reads: CSARDEGGGINQPQHF. CDR3 nucleotide sequence: TGCAGTGCTAGAGATGAGGGAGGGGGAATCAATCAGCCCCAGCATTTT.

The genes are TRBV23-1 and TRBJ1-5; no clear D. TRBV23-1 is sorted into the ORF group, with uncertain function. The CDR3 runs to 12 residues. Deletions cut 7 bases from V and 7 bases from J, with 11 bases between. The CDR3, as DNA: TGCGCCAGCAATCCGAGGAGGCAGCCCCAGCATTTT. Translating gives CASNPRRQPQHF.